The 31 T cell receptor beta chains below all came from one sample that was sequenced in a study of blood T cell repertoires in COVID-19. TCRdb's copy holds only in-frame clones and misses some; the assay was immunoSEQ multiplex PCR. Among a few hundred thousand clones, roughly 85% were seen once, and the ten largest hold approximately 4.4%. Material: PBMCs or T cells enriched from blood (not recorded which). These receptors were taken from a woman between 40 and 55 years old with acute COVID-19.

The rearrangement joins TRBV7-9 to TRBJ1-2, with a weak D call TRBD1 (5 bases). CDR1 and CDR2 (germline): SEHNR, FQNEAQ (reference sequence). V lost 5 bases to trimming and J lost 3 bases, with 19 bases between them. The CDR3 extends over 16 amino acids. CDR3 residues: CASSLGGTEVYYGYTF. For the CDR3, the DNA is TGTGCCAGCAGCCTCGGAGGGACCGAGGTTTACTATGGCTACACCTTC.

The chain is built from TRBV5-1 and TRBJ1-1; D is possibly TRBD1 (6 bases). The CDR3 is made up of 13 amino acids. Germline V gene data show CDR1 as SGHRS and CDR2 as YFSETQ. V gave up 7 bases and J gave up 1 base, with 11 bases separating them. The CDR3 coding sequence is TGCGCCAGCGTGGGGGGGCGGAACACTGAAGCTTTCTTT. Protein sequence: CASVGGRNTEAFF.

The CDR3 coding sequence is TGTGCCAGCAGTGAAGAGCCCCCAGGGGTTTTGGAGACCCAGTACTTC. Translated, it gives CASSEEPPGVLETQYF. V usage is TRBV2 and J usage is TRBJ2-5; tentative D call: TRBD1 (6 bases). The V end was cut by 1 base, the J end by 5 bases, with 17 bases between. CDR1 SNHLY and CDR2 FYNNEI come from the germline V gene. This CDR3 is built from 16 residues.

This rearrangement joins TRBV27 to TRBJ2-7, with D maybe TRBD1 (6 bases). Germline V gives CDR1 MNHEY, CDR2 SMNVEV (reference sequence). Trimming cost V 2 bases and J 1 base, with 15 bases left between them. The CDR3 is 16 residues long. The CDR3 region is CASSLGPGAESYEQYF. CDR3 DNA sequence: TGTGCCAGCAGTTTAGGTCCAGGGGCGGAATCCTACGAGCAGTACTTC.

The rearrangement uses TRBV19 and TRBJ1-1; the match to TRBD1 covers 8 bases. This CDR3 region has 14 residues. Looked up from germline, CDR1 is LNHDA and CDR2 is SQIVND (reference sequence). V was clipped by 3 bases and J by 6 bases; unmatched bases: 6. The CDR3 region has the DNA TGTGCCAGTAGTATCCAGGGGGCGTTTGCTGAAGCTTTCTTT. Protein product: CASSIQGAFAEAFF.

The chain is built from TRBV7-9 and TRBJ1-2, with D perhaps TRBD1 (6 bases). Germline values: CDR1 SEHNR, CDR2 FQNEAQ (reference sequence). V was cut by 3 bases and J by 3 bases, with 20 bases left in between. CDR3 length: 17 residues. CDR3 in amino acids: CASSFPFGTNDDYGYTF. CDR3 coding DNA: TGTGCCAGCAGCTTCCCTTTTGGGACAAATGATGACTATGGCTACACCTTC.

CDR3 loop: CATAPVLAGGRGTDTQYF. CDR3 DNA sequence: TGTGCCACCGCCCCGGTTCTAGCGGGAGGGCGGGGCACAGATACGCAGTATTTT. The rearrangement uses TRBV19 and TRBJ2-3; 12 bases agree with TRBD2. CDR1 LNHDA and CDR2 SQIVND come from the germline V gene (reference sequence). The length of the CDR3 is 18 residues. The V gene end was trimmed by 10 bases and the J gene end by 1 base; junction bases not matched to a gene: 15.

The chain has TRBV9 and TRBJ2-1, with 7 bases lining up with TRBD2. With 7 bases clipped from V and 6 bases from J, the junction kept 4 bases outside the gene matches. Germline-derived CDR1 and CDR2 are SGDLS and YYNGEE. CDR3 size: 12 residues. CDR3 bases: TGTGCCAGCGGGAGGGTGGGCAATGAGCAGTTCTTC. Translated, it gives CASGRVGNEQFF.

The CDR3: CASRERMYEQYF. CDR3 sequence (DNA): TGTGCCAGCAGGGAGCGGATGTACGAGCAGTACTTC. The J gene is TRBJ2-7, the V gene TRBV2, with D possibly matching TRBD2 (5 bases). CDR1 is SNHLY and CDR2 is FYNNEI in the germline V gene. V gave up 6 bases and J gave up 4 bases, with 10 bases separating them. The CDR3 totals 12 residues.

The chain joins TRBV6-6 to TRBJ2-3; TRBD2 matches 11 bases. V shed 2 bases, J shed 3 bases, and the junction held 1 base outside the gene matches. The CDR3 has 15 amino acids. Germline values: CDR1 MNHNY, CDR2 SVGAGI (reference sequence). In nucleotides, the CDR3 is TGTGCCAGCAGTTACCTAGCGGGAGGAACAGATACGCAGTATTTT. This codes for CASSYLAGGTDTQYF.

The rearrangement joins TRBV7-3 to TRBJ2-2, with D possibly TRBD2 on 5 matching bases. The CDR3 spans 13 residues. The germline gives CDR1 SGHTA, CDR2 FQGTGA. Trimming pared 6 bases from V and 4 bases from J, leaving 9 bases between. CDR3 bases: TGTGCCAGCAGTCACCTAGCCACCGGGGAGCTGTTTTTT. Amino acids: CASSHLATGELFF.

The chain carries TRBV3-1 (or the pseudogene TRBV3-2) and TRBJ1-6; 7 bases are shared with TRBD1. V dropped 5 bases and J dropped 7; count of bases not matched to a gene: 5. CDR1 and CDR2 (germline): LGHDT, YNNKEL (reference sequence). The CDR3 sequence is 14 residues long. The CDR3 loop is CASSWGQTNSPLHF. CDR3 nucleotide sequence: TGTGCCAGCAGCTGGGGACAGACGAATTCACCCCTCCACTTT.

The J gene is TRBJ1-3, the V gene TRBV7-9; 9 bases fit TRBD1. With 5 bases clipped from V and 4 bases from J, the junction kept 6 bases outside the gene matches. CDR1 and CDR2 (germline): SEHNR, FQNEAQ (reference sequence). CDR3 length: 15 amino acids. CDR3 amino acids: CASSQPGQGGNTIYF. The CDR3 DNA reads as TGTGCCAGCAGCCAACCGGGACAGGGCGGAAACACCATATATTTT.

The chain uses TRBV12-5 and TRBJ1-3; weak D call: TRBD1 (6 bases). The CDR3 has 16 residues. V was trimmed by 5 bases and J by 1 base, leaving 15 bases between them. Germline V gene lookup returns CDR1 LGHNT and CDR2 FRNRAP. The CDR3, as DNA: TGTGCTAGTGGTGGGGGAGAGCAGGGGTCTGGAAACACCATATATTTT. The encoded protein is CASGGGEQGSGNTIYF.

About this clone: The junction shows a germline mismatch at one end, possibly a read error. V and J are TRBV23-1 and TRBJ2-3; D is perhaps TRBD2 (7 bases). TRBV23-1 is sorted into the ORF group, with uncertain function. The CDR3 runs to 16 residues. The CDR3 protein is CARSPEGGVGTDTQYF. In DNA, the CDR3 is TGCGCCCGCAGCCCAGAGGGGGGGGTAGGCACAGATACGCAGTATTTT.

This chain joins TRBV7-9 and TRBJ2-2; TRBD2 aligns across 12 bases. This CDR3 is 16 amino acids long. V was pared by 4 bases and J by 7 bases, with 7 bases of the junction left unmatched. CDR1 SEHNR and CDR2 FQNEAQ come from the germline V gene (reference sequence). DNA for the CDR3: TGTGCCAGCAGCTCCCCGACTAGCGGGAGAGGCGGGGAGCTGTTTTTT. It yields the protein CASSSPTSGRGGELFF. Full variable domain (remainder filled in from reference TRBV7-9 and TRBJ2-2): DTGVSQNPRHKITKRGQNVTFRCDPISEHNRLYWYRQTLGQGPEFLTYFQNEAQLEKSRLLSDRFSAERPKGSFSTLEIQRTEQGDSAMYLCASSSPTSGRGGELFFGEGSRLTVL.

The genes are TRBV29-1 and TRBJ1-1, with D possibly TRBD1 on 5 matching bases. CDR3 size: 15 residues. V shed 7 bases and J shed 1 base, with 19 bases lying between them. CDR1 is SQVTM, CDR2 ANQGSEA, per germline. The CDR3 reads CSAMRSGTANTEAFF. CDR3 nucleotide sequence: TGCAGCGCTATGAGGAGCGGGACGGCGAACACTGAAGCTTTCTTT.

The chain recombines TRBV19 with TRBJ2-1; TRBD2 aligns across 8 bases. Germline V gene lookup returns CDR1 LNHDA and CDR2 SQIVND (reference sequence). V was pared by 6 bases and J by 0 bases, with 13 bases of the junction left unmatched. This CDR3 has 18 residues. CDR3 amino acids: CASSTGTRILSSYNEQFF. CDR3 in DNA: TGTGCCAGTAGCACCGGGACTAGAATCCTAAGCTCCTACAATGAGCAGTTCTTC.

This clone was recorded only once. The V and J genes are TRBV28 and TRBJ2-1; 10 nucleotides line up with TRBD1. The germline CDR1 and CDR2 sequences are MDHEN and SYDVKM. The V and J ends lost 6 bases and 5 bases, in that order; junction bases with no gene match: 7. The CDR3 is 15 residues long. CDR3 region: CASSWRDRGHNEQFF. CDR3 DNA: TGTGCCAGCAGCTGGCGCGACAGGGGGCACAATGAGCAGTTCTTC.

This rearrangement joins TRBV2 to TRBJ1-4; no reliable D call. Trimming stripped 7 bases from V and 2 bases from J, with 14 bases between. There are 15 residues in the CDR3. Looked up from germline, CDR1 is SNHLY and CDR2 is FYNNEI. In DNA form, the CDR3 reads TGTGCCAGCATGACGGAGGGCTTGACTAATGAAAAACTGTTTTTT. Its protein product is CASMTEGLTNEKLFF. The complete variable domain, with remaining parts taken from reference TRBV2 and TRBJ1-4, reads EPEVTQTPSHQVTQMGQEVILRCVPISNHLYFYWYRQILGQKVEFLVSFYNNEISEKSEIFDDQFSVERPDGSNFTLKIRSTKLEDSAMYFCASMTEGLTNEKLFFGSGTQLSVL.

The sample holds a few counts of this clone. CDR3 bases: TGTGCCAGCAGCCGAATTACAGGGGGTGACACCATATATTTT. This codes for CASSRITGGDTIYF. The chain couples TRBV13 to TRBJ1-3, with TRBD1 matching 8 bases. The V gene's germline CDR1 is PRHDT and CDR2 FYEKMQ (reference sequence). CDR3 size: 14 residues. V lost 5 bases, J lost 8 bases, and 8 bases stayed unmatched.

The rearrangement uses TRBV27 and TRBJ2-3, with 12 bases identical to TRBD1. The CDR3 sequence is 17 residues long. The ends lost 3 bases at V and 3 bases at J; junction bases unmatched: 7. In germline, CDR1 is MNHEY, CDR2 SMNVEV (reference sequence). The CDR3 DNA follows: TGTGCCAGCAGTTTTAGGGGACAGGGGGCGCTTACAGATACGCAGTATTTT. This codes for CASSFRGQGALTDTQYF.

This clone was counted once. The chain carries TRBV21-1 and TRBJ1-1. TRBV21-1 is annotated as a pseudogene. The CDR3 is 16 residues long. CDR3 nucleotides: TGTGCCAGCAGCGTAAAGGCGGGATACCCGGACACTGAAGCTTTCTTT. This codes for CASSVKAGYPDTEAFF.

V usage is TRBV19 and J usage is TRBJ2-1; the match to TRBD2 covers 8 bases. This CDR3 contains 15 residues. Germline V gene lookup returns CDR1 LNHDA and CDR2 SQIVND (reference sequence). V was clipped by 3 bases and J by 6 bases; unmatched bases: 7. The CDR3 bases are TGTGCCAGTAGTATGAGAGGGCTAGCGGGCAATGAGCAGTTCTTC. It yields the protein CASSMRGLAGNEQFF.

The chain is built from TRBV5-1 and TRBJ2-2; the match to TRBD1 covers 8 bases. The CDR3 sequence is 14 residues long. Unmatched junction bases numbered 0, after V lost 2 bases and J lost 3 bases. CDR1 SGHRS and CDR2 YFSETQ come from the germline V gene. The CDR3 region is CASSLQGDTGELFF. CDR3 nucleotides: TGCGCCAGCAGCTTACAGGGGGACACCGGGGAGCTGTTTTTT.

J is TRBJ2-1 and V is TRBV18; TRBD2 matches at 11 bases. From germline, CDR1 is KGHSH and CDR2 LQKENI. V gave up 3 bases and J gave up 15 bases; unmatched junction bases: 10. This CDR3 is built from 14 residues. CDR3 amino acids: CASSPGLAERKWFF. In DNA, the CDR3 is TGTGCCAGCTCACCGGGACTAGCGGAGCGTAAATGGTTCTTC.

The table lists this clone with a few counts. This chain uses TRBV6-2 or TRBV6-3 with TRBJ2-5; 9 bases are shared with TRBD2. CDR1 and CDR2 (germline): MNHEY, SVGEGT. V lost 4 bases, J lost 6 bases, and 12 bases stayed unmatched. The CDR3 is 16 residues long. The CDR3 sequence: CASSSAESGRWKTQYF. Written as DNA, the CDR3 is TGTGCCAGCAGTTCCGCGGAAAGCGGGAGGTGGAAGACCCAGTACTTC.

This sequence joins TRBV5-1 and TRBJ2-2, with TRBD2 identical over 8 bases. The CDR3 contains 13 residues. Germline CDR1 is SGHRS and CDR2 is YFSETQ. The V segment lost 4 bases and the J segment 6 bases; nucleotides outside the gene matches: 2. The CDR3 is CASSPGGAGELFF. As DNA, the CDR3 is TGCGCCAGCAGCCCCGGGGGGGCCGGGGAGCTGTTTTTT. Using reference TRBV5-1 and TRBJ2-2 for the parts outside the CDR3, the full variable domain is KAGVTQTPRYLIKTRGQQVTLSCSPISGHRSVSWYQQTPGQGLQFLFEYFSETQRNKGNFPGRFSGRQFSNSRSEMNVSTLELGDSALYLCASSPGGAGELFFGEGSRLTVL.

This clone was detected many times. The chain is built from TRBV28 and TRBJ1-5; the D gene is possibly TRBD1 (5 bases). Germline CDR1 and CDR2: MDHEN and SYDVKM. Trimming stripped 3 bases from V and 2 bases from J, with 26 bases between. The CDR3 runs 20 residues. The CDR3 here is CASSFWSWRGMGLRNQPQHF. CDR3 coding DNA: TGTGCCAGCAGTTTTTGGTCGTGGAGGGGAATGGGGTTACGCAATCAGCCCCAGCATTTT.

The chain carries TRBV5-4 and TRBJ2-7, with 7 positions matching TRBD2. The CDR3 sequence is 14 residues long. Germline V lookup: CDR1 SGHNT, CDR2 YYREEE (reference sequence). Trimming took 4 bases from V and 6 from J; bases not matched to a gene: 10. CDR3 sequence reads: CASSKGLSPVEQYF. The CDR3 DNA sequence: TGTGCCAGCAGCAAGGGACTATCGCCGGTCGAGCAGTACTTC.

This chain links TRBV5-1 with TRBJ1-2, with 8 bases that match TRBD1. V gave up 1 base and J gave up 5 bases; unmatched junction bases: 7. The CDR3 is 15 amino acids. The germline gives CDR1 SGHRS, CDR2 YFSETQ. CDR3 amino acids: CASSLQGAGEYGYTF. CDR3 coding DNA: TGCGCCAGCAGCTTGCAGGGGGCAGGAGAATATGGCTACACCTTC.